This record concerns one TCR beta chain sequence. The antigen is not known. These data are taken from a study of naive and memory T cell subsets. Findings and limits, study-wide: This RNA-based method may be sensitive to activation-related transcript changes.

The germline V and J ends were trimmed by 8 bases and 4 bases, with 16 bases remaining between them. The CDR3 contains 14 residues. The library had UMIs added by 3' ligation of an oligonucleotide to TCR cDNA. Whole blood, 2.5 ml, came from adult healthy volunteers. Reverse transcription used DNase-treated unsorted total RNA, aiming for roughly 1 to 1000 ng. The SP2 primer and nested alpha and beta constant region primers amplified ligated cDNA in four rounds. For blood and skin samples, reverse transcription used TCR alpha and beta constant primers. One entry per CDR3 protein, called by TCRdb with MiXCR from the 5' RACE reads. The table lists 55,000 to 70,000 distinct CDR3 sequences, approximately 7.2% of them singletons, with 9% to 10% in the top ten.

The V and J genes are TRBV12-3 or TRBV12-4 and TRBJ2-3, with D perhaps assigned TRBD1 or TRBD2 (5 bases each). This clonotype was obtained from a male donor in good health. The CDR3 bases are TGTGCCAGCCGGGGCTGGCTAGTCCCAGATACGCAGTATTTT. Residues: CASRGWLVPDTQYF.